The 6 T cell receptor beta chains below come from one sample, sequenced in a study of shared T cell receptors in the human thymus. The data were produced by immunoSEQ multiplex PCR, yet TCRdb's version contains in-frame clones alone and is incomplete. The table has fewer than 700,000 clones, roughly 90% seen once. The data also belong to a second study, concerning human thymus T cells.

Sequences were obtained from thymocytes. The receptors originated from a boy younger than two with a congenital heart defect.

The chain carries TRBV28 and TRBJ2-7; TRBD2 matches at 11 bases. With 6 bases clipped from V and 3 bases from J, the junction kept 7 bases outside the gene matches. The CDR3 totals 15 residues. The germline V gene has CDR1 MDHEN and CDR2 SYDVKM. The CDR3 nucleotides read TGTGCCAGCAGCCATACTAGCGGGAGTGACTACGAGCAGTACTTC. Its translation is CASSHTSGSDYEQYF.

The chain carries TRBV28 and TRBJ1-3, with a weak D call TRBD1 (5 bases). Trimming took off 6 bases at V and 8 bases at J, with 26 bases between the two ends. The CDR3 is 17 amino acids. CDR1 and CDR2 from the germline V gene are MDHEN and SYDVKM. CDR3 residues: CASSLTPGAGPRDTIYF. DNA of the CDR3: TGTGCCAGCAGCCTTACCCCCGGGGCGGGGCCTAGGGACACCATATATTTT.

In this sample, this clone turned up once. This sequence joins TRBV27 and TRBJ2-5; maybe TRBD1 (6 bases). The CDR3 covers 14 residues. Between the trimmed V and J ends, which lost 3 bases and 3 bases, there was a span of 11 bases. CDR1 and CDR2 from the germline V gene are MNHEY and SMNVEV (reference sequence). The CDR3 coding sequence is TGTGCCAGCAGTTTGAAGGGGGAAGAAGAGACCCAGTACTTC. Encoded protein: CASSLKGEEETQYF.

The genes are TRBV5-5 and TRBJ1-5; 9 nucleotides align to TRBD1. This CDR3 spans 15 amino acids. The germline gives CDR1 SGHKS, CDR2 YYEKEE (reference sequence). J gave up 8 bases and V 4 bases, and 10 bases lay outside the gene matches. CDR3 nucleotide sequence: TGTGCCAGCAGCCCGGGACAGGGTGAAATCAAGCCCCAGCATTTT. It is translated as CASSPGQGEIKPQHF.

The rearrangement uses TRBV6-5 and TRBJ2-7; 10 bases line up with TRBD1. Germline V gene lookup returns CDR1 MNHEY and CDR2 SVGAGI. V shed 4 bases and J 4 bases; nucleotides not matched to a gene: 7. The CDR3 loop spans 15 amino acids. The CDR3 DNA follows: TGTGCCAGCAGTTCCCGATGGGACAGGGGATACGAGCAGTACTTC. Amino acids: CASSSRWDRGYEQYF.

The rearrangement links TRBV25-1 to TRBJ2-3; 7 nucleotides match TRBD2. Germline V gene sequence: CDR1 MGHDK, CDR2 SYGVNS. The CDR3 is 15 residues long. Trimming cost V 7 bases and J 8 bases; bases outside gene matches: 15. CDR3 sequence: CASKPGPPWEGTQYF. In nucleotides, the CDR3 is TGTGCCAGCAAGCCGGGACCGCCGTGGGAGGGTACGCAGTATTTT.